This T cell receptor beta chain was observed in a study of blood T cell repertoires in COVID-19. Study in general: Acute and convalescent COVID-19 specimens originated in the United States, Italy and Spain. PBMCs, B-cell-depleted T cells, or T cells were the source of the cDNA or gDNA that made up the material.

This CDR3 is 18 amino acids long. Germline V lookup: CDR1 SEHNR, CDR2 FQNEAQ (reference sequence). Trimming cost V 5 bases and J 4 bases; bases outside gene matches: 16. As processed by the authors: Amplification with reference gene primers provided the estimates of nucleated cell counts. The method was immunoSEQ multiplex PCR; TCRdb's version includes in-frame clones alone and lacks a portion of them. The DNA gave D and trimming, while V, J and clone size come from that table. This table holds around 240,000 clones, around 86% found once. This chain uses TRBV7-9 with TRBJ2-1, with 8 nucleotides matching TRBD2. Sequencing was done on a sample of peripheral blood. The receptor was isolated from a woman aged 25 to 39 who had recovered from COVID-19. CDR3 sequence reads: CASSPMWFGGVYYNEQFF. Here the CDR3 DNA reads TGTGCCAGCAGCCCCATGTGGTTCGGGGGGGTGTATTACAATGAGCAGTTCTTC.